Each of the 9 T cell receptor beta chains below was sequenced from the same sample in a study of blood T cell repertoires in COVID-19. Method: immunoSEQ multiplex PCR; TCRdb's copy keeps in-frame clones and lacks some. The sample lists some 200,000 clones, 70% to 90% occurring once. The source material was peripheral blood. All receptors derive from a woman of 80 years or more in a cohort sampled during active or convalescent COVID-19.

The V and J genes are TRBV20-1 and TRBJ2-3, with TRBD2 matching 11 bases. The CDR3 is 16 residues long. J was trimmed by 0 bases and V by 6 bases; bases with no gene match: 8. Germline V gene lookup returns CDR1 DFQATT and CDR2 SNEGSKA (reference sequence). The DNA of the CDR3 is TGCAGTGCAAGTACTAGCGGGGGCCCTAGCACAGATACGCAGTATTTT. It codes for CSASTSGGPSTDTQYF.

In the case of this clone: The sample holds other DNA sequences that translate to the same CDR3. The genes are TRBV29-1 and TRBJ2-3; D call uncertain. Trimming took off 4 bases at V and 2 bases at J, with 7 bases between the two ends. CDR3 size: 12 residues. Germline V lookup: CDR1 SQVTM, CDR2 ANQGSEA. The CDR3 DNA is TGCAGCGTTGCGGTGAACACAGATACGCAGTATTTT. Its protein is CSVAVNTDTQYF.

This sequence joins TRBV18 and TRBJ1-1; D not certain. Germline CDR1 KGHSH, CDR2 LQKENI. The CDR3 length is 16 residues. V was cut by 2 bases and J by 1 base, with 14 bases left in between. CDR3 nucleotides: TGTGCCAGCTCACCATTTCCTACTGGTTCGAACACTGAAGCTTTCTTT. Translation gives CASSPFPTGSNTEAFF.

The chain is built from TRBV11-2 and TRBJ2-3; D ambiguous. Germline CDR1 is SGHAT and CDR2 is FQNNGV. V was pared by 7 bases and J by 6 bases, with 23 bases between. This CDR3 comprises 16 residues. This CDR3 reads CASTPTERGIRDTQYF. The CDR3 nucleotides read TGTGCCAGCACCCCGACTGAAAGAGGTATTAGGGATACGCAGTATTTT.

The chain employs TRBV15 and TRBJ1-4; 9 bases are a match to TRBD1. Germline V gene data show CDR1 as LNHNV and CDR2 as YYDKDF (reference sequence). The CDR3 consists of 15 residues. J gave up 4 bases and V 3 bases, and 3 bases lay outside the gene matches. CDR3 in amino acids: CATSRSTGGNEKLFF. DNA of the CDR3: TGTGCCACCAGCAGGTCGACAGGGGGTAATGAAAAACTGTTTTTT. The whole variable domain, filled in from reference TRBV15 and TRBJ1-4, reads DAMVIQNPRYQVTQFGKPVTLSCSQTLNHNVMYWYQQKSSQAPKLLFHYYDKDFNNEADTPDNFQSRRPNTSFCFLDIRSPGLGDTAMYLCATSRSTGGNEKLFFGSGTQLSVL.

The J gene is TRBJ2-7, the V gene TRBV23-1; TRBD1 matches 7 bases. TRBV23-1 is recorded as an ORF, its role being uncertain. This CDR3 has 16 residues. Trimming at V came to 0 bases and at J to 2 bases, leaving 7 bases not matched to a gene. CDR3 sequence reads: CASSQSGTEIPYEQYV. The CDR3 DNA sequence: TGCGCCAGCAGTCAATCCGGGACAGAGATTCCCTACGAGCAGTACGTC.

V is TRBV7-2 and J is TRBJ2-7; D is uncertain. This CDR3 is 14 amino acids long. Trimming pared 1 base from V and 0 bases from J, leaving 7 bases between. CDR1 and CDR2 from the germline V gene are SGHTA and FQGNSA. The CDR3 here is CASSLDLNSYEQYF. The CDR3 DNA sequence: TGTGCCAGCAGCTTAGACCTAAACTCCTACGAGCAGTACTTC.

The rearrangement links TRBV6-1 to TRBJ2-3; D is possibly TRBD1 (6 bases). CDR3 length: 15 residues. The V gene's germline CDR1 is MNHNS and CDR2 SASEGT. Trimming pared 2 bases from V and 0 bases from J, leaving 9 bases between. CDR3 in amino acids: CASSERGQSTDTQYF. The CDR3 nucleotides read TGTGCCAGCAGTGAAAGGGGACAAAGCACAGATACGCAGTATTTT.

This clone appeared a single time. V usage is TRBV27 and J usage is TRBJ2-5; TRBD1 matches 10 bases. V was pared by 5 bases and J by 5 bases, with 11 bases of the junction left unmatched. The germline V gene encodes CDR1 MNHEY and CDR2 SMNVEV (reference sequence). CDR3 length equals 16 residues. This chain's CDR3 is CASSPTGGSMRETQYF. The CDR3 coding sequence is TGTGCCAGCAGTCCGACAGGGGGCTCAATGCGTGAGACCCAGTACTTC.